The rows below give T cell receptor beta chains drawn from one sample of a study of beta chain features in type 1 diabetes. Assay: immunoSEQ multiplex PCR; the TCRdb copy retains only in-frame clones and omits some. The repertoire holds under 500,000 clones, roughly 31% seen once, with around 0.065% in the top ten. The sequenced sample was naive CD4+ T cells from blood. The receptors were sampled from a man between 18 and 35 years old in good health. CDR3s include the opening cysteine and the closing phenylalanine or tryptophan. D genes are given only for firm matches. For some rows the clone size is stated as once, few or many, or as a class when expanded; others skip it.

size: .; V: TRBV7-9; J: TRBJ2-1; D: .; CDR3: CASMDTGAGTFYNEQFF; DNA: TGTGCCAGCATGGACACGGGCGCGGGAACCTTCTACAATGAGCAGTTCTTC
size: .; V: TRBV28; J: TRBJ2-1; D: .; CDR3: CASSDDSYNEQFF; DNA: TGTGCCAGCTCCGACGATTCCTACAATGAGCAGTTCTTC
size: .; V: TRBV25-1; J: TRBJ2-7; D: .; CDR3: CASSEYEGNYEQYF; DNA: TGTGCCAGCAGTGAATACGAGGGGAACTACGAGCAGTACTTC
size: .; V: TRBV6-6; J: TRBJ2-7; D: TRBD1; CDR3: CASRPGTGTYEQYF; DNA: TGTGCCAGCAGACCCGGGACAGGAACCTACGAGCAGTACTTC
size: .; V: TRBV29-1; J: TRBJ2-7; D: .; CDR3: CSVEKESYEQYF; DNA: TGCAGCGTTGAGAAGGAGTCCTACGAGCAGTACTTC
size: .; V: TRBV5-5; J: TRBJ2-7; D: .; CDR3: CASSLDLHSYEQYF; DNA: TGTGCCAGCAGCTTGGATCTTCACTCCTACGAGCAGTACTTC
size: few; V: TRBV7-2; J: TRBJ2-7; D: TRBD2; CDR3: CASSRLAGLLYEQYF; DNA: TGTGCCAGCAGCCGACTAGCGGGATTACTCTACGAGCAGTACTTC
size: few; V: TRBV18; J: TRBJ2-1; D: .; CDR3: CASSLDYNEQFF; DNA: TGTGCCAGCTCGCTAGACTACAATGAGCAGTTCTTC
size: few; V: TRBV6-5; J: TRBJ2-5; D: .; CDR3: CASSYQETQYF; DNA: TGTGCCAGCAGTTACCAAGAGACCCAGTACTTC
size: .; V: TRBV30; J: TRBJ2-7; D: .; CDR3: CAWIPGRLHEQYF; DNA: TGTGCCTGGATCCCAGGCAGGCTCCACGAGCAGTACTTC
size: once; V: TRBV4-1; J: TRBJ2-1; D: TRBD2; CDR3: CASSPGLALSSYNEQFF; DNA: TGCGCCAGCAGCCCCGGACTAGCGCTTAGCTCCTACAATGAGCAGTTCTTC
size: .; V: TRBV9; J: TRBJ2-4; D: .; CDR3: CASSVDPGRIQYF; DNA: TGTGCCAGCAGCGTAGATCCAGGGCGCATTCAGTACTTC
size: .; V: TRBV28; J: TRBJ2-5; D: TRBD1; CDR3: CASRPRGQGQETQYF; DNA: TGTGCCAGCAGACCCCGAGGACAGGGCCAAGAGACCCAGTACTTC
size: .; V: TRBV25-1; J: TRBJ2-4; D: .; CDR3: CASSEPGSGKNIQYF; DNA: TGTGCCAGCAGTGAACCAGGATCGGGCAAAAACATTCAGTACTTC
size: few; V: TRBV14; J: TRBJ2-2; D: .; CDR3: CASSQTRGGKLFF; DNA: TGTGCCAGCAGCCAAACTCGAGGGGGGAAGCTGTTTTTT
size: few; V: TRBV25-1; J: TRBJ2-5; D: .; CDR3: CASSEQGLGTQYF; DNA: TGTGCCAGCAGTGAGCAGGGATTGGGCACCCAGTACTTC
size: .; V: TRBV18; J: TRBJ2-3; D: TRBD1; CDR3: CASSPLDRGSTDTQYF; DNA: TGTGCCAGCTCACCACTGGACAGGGGGAGCACAGATACGCAGTATTTT
size: few; V: TRBV11-2; J: TRBJ2-3; D: .; CDR3: CASSSLQAHTQYF; DNA: TGTGCCAGCAGCTCCCTGCAGGCACATACGCAGTATTTT
size: few; V: TRBV18; J: TRBJ2-7; D: TRBD2; CDR3: CASSPLSAGVVEQYF; DNA: TGTGCCAGCTCACCACTTTCGGCGGGAGTGGTCGAGCAGTACTTC
size: .; V: TRBV2; J: TRBJ1-2; D: .; CDR3: CASSVRRDDYGYTF; DNA: TGTGCCAGCAGTGTTCGGAGGGACGATTATGGCTACACCTTC
size: few; V: TRBV29-1; J: TRBJ2-1; D: .; CDR3: CSVAAGHEQFF; DNA: TGCAGCGTTGCTGCGGGGCATGAGCAGTTCTTC
size: few; V: TRBV18; J: TRBJ2-7; D: .; CDR3: CASSPNTYEQYF; DNA: TGTGCCAGCTCACCAAACACCTACGAGCAGTACTTC
size: .; V: TRBV9; J: TRBJ2-3; D: .; CDR3: CASSVDPYMTTFTDTQYF; DNA: TGTGCCAGCAGCGTAGATCCCTATATGACTACCTTCACAGATACGCAGTATTTT
size: few; V: TRBV29-1; J: TRBJ2-1; D: .; CDR3: CSGGVADVYNEQFF; DNA: TGCAGCGGAGGGGTAGCGGACGTCTACAATGAGCAGTTCTTC
size: few; V: TRBV29-1; J: TRBJ2-1; D: TRBD1; CDR3: CSVAFGAQGYNEQFF; DNA: TGCAGCGTCGCATTCGGGGCACAGGGGTACAATGAGCAGTTCTTC
size: few; V: TRBV29-1; J: TRBJ1-2; D: .; CDR3: CSVLTGPGNYGYTF; DNA: TGCAGCGTTTTGACAGGTCCGGGGAACTATGGCTACACCTTC
size: .; V: TRBV7-2; J: TRBJ1-1; D: .; CDR3: CASSPGRNTEAFF; DNA: TGTGCCAGCAGCCCAGGACGGAACACTGAAGCTTTCTTT
size: .; V: TRBV30; J: TRBJ2-1; D: TRBD2; CDR3: CAWNMLAGGEQFF; DNA: TGTGCCTGGAATATGCTAGCGGGAGGTGAGCAGTTCTTC
size: .; V: TRBV6-1; J: TRBJ2-1; D: TRBD2; CDR3: CATRSGTRSYNEQFF; DNA: TGTGCCACAAGGAGCGGGACGAGGTCCTACAATGAGCAGTTCTTC
size: .; V: TRBV9; J: TRBJ1-3; D: .; CDR3: CASSVGASISGNTIYF; DNA: TGTGCCAGCAGCGTAGGCGCCTCCATCTCTGGAAACACCATATATTTT
size: few; V: TRBV7-2; J: TRBJ2-7; D: .; CDR3: CASSLAVTTVAEQYF; DNA: TGTGCCAGCAGCTTAGCGGTCACTACGGTGGCCGAGCAGTACTTC
size: .; V: TRBV5-1; J: TRBJ2-3; D: TRBD2; CDR3: CASSPLAASTDTQYF; DNA: TGCGCCAGCAGCCCCCTAGCGGCAAGCACAGATACGCAGTATTTT